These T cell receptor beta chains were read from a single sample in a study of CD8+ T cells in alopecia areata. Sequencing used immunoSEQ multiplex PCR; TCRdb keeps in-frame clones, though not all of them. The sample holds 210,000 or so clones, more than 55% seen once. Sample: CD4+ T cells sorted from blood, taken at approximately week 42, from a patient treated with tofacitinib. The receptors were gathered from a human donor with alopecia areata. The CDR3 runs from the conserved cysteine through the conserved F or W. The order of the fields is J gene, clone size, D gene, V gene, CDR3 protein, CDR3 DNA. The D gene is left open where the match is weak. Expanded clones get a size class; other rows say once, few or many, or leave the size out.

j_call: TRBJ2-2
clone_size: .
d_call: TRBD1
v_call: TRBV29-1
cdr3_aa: CSVVTGGLSGELFF
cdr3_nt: TGCAGCGTTGTGACAGGGGGTTTGTCCGGGGAGCTGTTTTTT

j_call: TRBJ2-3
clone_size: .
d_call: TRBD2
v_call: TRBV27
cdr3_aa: CASTSWSGGGPDTQYF
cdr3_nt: TGTGCCAGCACCTCTTGGAGCGGGGGGGGCCCAGATACGCAGTATTTT

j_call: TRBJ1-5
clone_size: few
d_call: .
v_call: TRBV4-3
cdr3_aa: CASSQDIGQPQHF
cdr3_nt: TGCGCCAGCAGCCAAGATATAGGACAGCCCCAGCATTTT

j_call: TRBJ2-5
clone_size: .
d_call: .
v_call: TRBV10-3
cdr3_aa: CATGLRETQYF
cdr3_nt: TGTGCCACCGGCCTTCGGGAGACCCAGTACTTC

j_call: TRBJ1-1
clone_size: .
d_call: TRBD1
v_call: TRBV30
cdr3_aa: CAWTGQGATEAFF
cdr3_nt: TGTGCCTGGACGGGACAGGGGGCCACTGAAGCTTTCTTT

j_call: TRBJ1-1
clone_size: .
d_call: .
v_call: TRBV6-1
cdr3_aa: CASILPRAGTEAFF
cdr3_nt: TGTGCCAGCATTTTACCGCGGGCGGGCACTGAAGCTTTCTTT

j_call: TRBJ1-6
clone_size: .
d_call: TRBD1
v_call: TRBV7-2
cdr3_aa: CASSLDRNASPLHF
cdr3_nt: TGTGCCAGCAGCTTGGACAGGAATGCATCACCCCTCCACTTT

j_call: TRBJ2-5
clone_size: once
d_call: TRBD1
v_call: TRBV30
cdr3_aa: CAGAEDRGRQETQYF
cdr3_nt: TGTGCCGGGGCGGAGGACAGGGGCCGACAAGAGACCCAGTACTTC

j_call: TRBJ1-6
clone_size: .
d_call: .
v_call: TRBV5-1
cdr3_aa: CASSTARVNSPLHF
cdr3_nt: TGCGCCAGCAGTACCGCCAGGGTGAATTCACCCCTCCACTTT

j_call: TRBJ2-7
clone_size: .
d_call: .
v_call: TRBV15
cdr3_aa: CATSRRVSYEQYF
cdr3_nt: TGTGCCACCAGCAGACGGGTCTCCTACGAGCAGTACTTC

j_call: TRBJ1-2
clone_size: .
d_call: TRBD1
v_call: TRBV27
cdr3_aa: CASSKQDRGGGYTF
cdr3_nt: TGTGCCAGCAGTAAACAAGACAGGGGAGGAGGCTACACCTTC

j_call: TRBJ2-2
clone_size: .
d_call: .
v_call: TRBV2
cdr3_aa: CASGLDRAAGELFF
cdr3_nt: TGTGCCAGCGGACTAGACAGGGCGGCCGGGGAGCTGTTTTTT

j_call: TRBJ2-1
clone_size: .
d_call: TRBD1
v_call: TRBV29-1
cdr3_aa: CSVIPGTGVYNEQFF
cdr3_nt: TGCAGCGTGATTCCCGGGACAGGCGTCTACAATGAGCAGTTCTTC

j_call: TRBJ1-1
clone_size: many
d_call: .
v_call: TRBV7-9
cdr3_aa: CASSFASLNTEAFF
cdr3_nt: TGTGCCAGCAGCTTCGCGAGTTTGAACACTGAAGCTTTCTTT

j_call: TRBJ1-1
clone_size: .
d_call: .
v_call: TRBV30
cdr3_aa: CAWSTSMDTEAFF
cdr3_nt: TGTGCCTGGAGTACAAGCATGGACACTGAAGCTTTCTTT

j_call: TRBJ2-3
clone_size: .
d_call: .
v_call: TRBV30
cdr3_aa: CAWSDQVHTQYF
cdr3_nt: TGTGCCTGGAGTGATCAGGTCCATACGCAGTATTTT

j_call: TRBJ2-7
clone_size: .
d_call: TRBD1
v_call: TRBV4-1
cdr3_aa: CASSQPGQFYEQYF
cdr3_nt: TGCGCCAGCAGCCAACCGGGACAGTTCTACGAGCAGTACTTC

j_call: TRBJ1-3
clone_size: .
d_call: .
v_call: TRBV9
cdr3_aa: CASSVAEGAGNTIYF
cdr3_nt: TGTGCCAGCAGCGTAGCTGAGGGAGCGGGAAACACCATATATTTT

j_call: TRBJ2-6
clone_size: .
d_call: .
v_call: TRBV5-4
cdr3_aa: CASSLGGGGAGANVLTF
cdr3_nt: TGTGCCAGCAGCTTGGGTGGAGGGGGCGCTGGGGCCAACGTCCTGACTTTC

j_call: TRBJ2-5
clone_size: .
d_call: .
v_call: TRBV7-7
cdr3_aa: CASSPVGGETQYF
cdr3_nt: TGTGCCAGCAGCCCTGTAGGGGGGGAGACCCAGTACTTC

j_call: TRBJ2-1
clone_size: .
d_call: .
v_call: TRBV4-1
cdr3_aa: CASSQRDSYNEQFF
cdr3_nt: TGCGCCAGCAGCCAACGGGACTCCTACAATGAGCAGTTCTTC

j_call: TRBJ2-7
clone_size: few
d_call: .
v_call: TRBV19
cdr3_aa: CASSVGRTMSYEQYF
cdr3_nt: TGTGCCAGTAGTGTGGGGAGGACAATGTCCTACGAGCAGTACTTC

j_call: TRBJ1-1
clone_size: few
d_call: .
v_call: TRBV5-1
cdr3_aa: CASSVPSGANTEAFF
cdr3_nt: TGCGCCAGCAGCGTACCATCCGGGGCGAACACTGAAGCTTTCTTT

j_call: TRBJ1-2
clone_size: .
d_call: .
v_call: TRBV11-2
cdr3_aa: CASSSGGSNYGYTF
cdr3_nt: TGTGCCAGCAGCTCCGGAGGTTCCAACTATGGCTACACCTTC

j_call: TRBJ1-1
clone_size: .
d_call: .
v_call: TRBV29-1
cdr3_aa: CSVEIQVNTEAFF
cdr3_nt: TGCAGCGTTGAAATCCAGGTGAACACTGAAGCTTTCTTT

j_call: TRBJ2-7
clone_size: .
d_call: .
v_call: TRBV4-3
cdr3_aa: CASSQDTKVGEQYF
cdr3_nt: TGCGCCAGCAGCCAAGATACAAAGGTGGGCGAGCAGTACTTC

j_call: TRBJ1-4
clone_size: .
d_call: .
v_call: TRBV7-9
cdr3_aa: CASSLALLEGGKEEKLFF
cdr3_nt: TGTGCCAGCAGCTTAGCCTTGCTGGAGGGAGGAAAGGAGGAAAAACTGTTTTTT

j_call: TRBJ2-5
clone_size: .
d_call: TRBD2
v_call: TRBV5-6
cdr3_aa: CASSLGRGMETQYF
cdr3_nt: TGTGCCAGCAGCTTAGGGCGGGGGATGGAGACCCAGTACTTC